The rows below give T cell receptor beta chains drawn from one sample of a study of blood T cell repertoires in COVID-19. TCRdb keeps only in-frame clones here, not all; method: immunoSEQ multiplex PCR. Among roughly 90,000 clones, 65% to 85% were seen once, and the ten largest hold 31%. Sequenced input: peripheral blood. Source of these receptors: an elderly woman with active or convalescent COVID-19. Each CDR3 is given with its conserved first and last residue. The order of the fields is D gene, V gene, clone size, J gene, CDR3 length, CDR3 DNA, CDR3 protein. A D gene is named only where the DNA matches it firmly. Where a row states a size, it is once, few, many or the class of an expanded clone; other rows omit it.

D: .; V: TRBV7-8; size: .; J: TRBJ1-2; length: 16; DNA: TGTGCCAGCAGCGACCAGTCCGGGACTCCGAGGGGTGGCTACACCTTC; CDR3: CASSDQSGTPRGGYTF
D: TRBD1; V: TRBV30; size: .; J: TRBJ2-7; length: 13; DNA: TGTGCCTGGAGTGTAGGACAGGGAGTCGAGCAGTACTTC; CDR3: CAWSVGQGVEQYF
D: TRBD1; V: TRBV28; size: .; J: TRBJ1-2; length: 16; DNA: TGTGCCAGCAGCTACTCTGGACAGGGTGGTGGGTATGGCTACACCTTC; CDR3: CASSYSGQGGGYGYTF
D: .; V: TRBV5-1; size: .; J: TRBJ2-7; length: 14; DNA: TGCGCCAGCAGCTTGGAGCCTACTTTCTACGAGCAGTACTTC; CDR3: CASSLEPTFYEQYF
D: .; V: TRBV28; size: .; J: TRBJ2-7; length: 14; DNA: TGTGCCAGCAGACCGGGACTTCTCGAGGGGGAGCAGTACTTC; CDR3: CASRPGLLEGEQYF
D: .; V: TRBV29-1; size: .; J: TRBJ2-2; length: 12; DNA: TGCAGCGTTTCTGAGGTTACCGGGGAGCTGTTTTTT; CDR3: CSVSEVTGELFF
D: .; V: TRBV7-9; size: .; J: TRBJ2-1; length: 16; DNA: TGTGCCAGCAGCTTAGTAGTCAGGCTAGCTAGACATGAGCAGTTCTTC; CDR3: CASSLVVRLARHEQFF
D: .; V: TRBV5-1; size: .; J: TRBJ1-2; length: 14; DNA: TGCGCCAGCAGCTCGGAAACAGGGACCAATGGCTACACCTTC; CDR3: CASSSETGTNGYTF
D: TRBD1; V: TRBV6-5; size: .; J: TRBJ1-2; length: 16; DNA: TGTGCCAGCAGTTACTCGATCTCCGGGACAGGTGTTGGCTACACCTTC; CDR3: CASSYSISGTGVGYTF
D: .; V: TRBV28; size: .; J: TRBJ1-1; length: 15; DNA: TGTGCCAGCAGTTCCCCCCCGGGCCCCGGGGTGGTAGCTTTCTTT; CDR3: CASSSPPGPGVVAFF
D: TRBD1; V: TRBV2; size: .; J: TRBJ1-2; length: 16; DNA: TGTGCCAGCAGTGAAGAGAATCCCGGGACAGCCTATGGCTACACCTTC; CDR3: CASSEENPGTAYGYTF
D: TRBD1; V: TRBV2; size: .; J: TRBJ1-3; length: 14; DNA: TGTGCCAGCAGCCACAGGGGCTCTGGAAACACCATATATTTT; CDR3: CASSHRGSGNTIYF
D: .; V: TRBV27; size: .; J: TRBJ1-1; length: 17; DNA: TGTGCCAGCAGTTTACTAGGGGGGGCGGGTTGGAACACTGAAGCTTTCTTT; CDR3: CASSLLGGAGWNTEAFF
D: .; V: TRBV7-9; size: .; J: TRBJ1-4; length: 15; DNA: TGTGCCTCGAGACACCAGCCACCCAATAATGAAAAACTGTTTTTT; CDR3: CASRHQPPNNEKLFF
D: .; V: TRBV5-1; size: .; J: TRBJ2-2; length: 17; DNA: TGCGCCAGCAGCTTGGTTTTGGGGGGTTCGGACACCGGGGAGCTGTTTTTT; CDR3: CASSLVLGGSDTGELFF
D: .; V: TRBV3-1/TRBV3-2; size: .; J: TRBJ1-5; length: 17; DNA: TGTGCCAGCAGCCAAGCGATGCTGGGGGAGGTGGGTCAGCCCCAGCATTTT; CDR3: CASSQAMLGEVGQPQHF
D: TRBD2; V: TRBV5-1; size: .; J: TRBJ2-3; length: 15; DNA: TGCGCCAGCAGCTCCTTAGCGGGGATGGGAAATACGCAGTATTTT; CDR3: CASSSLAGMGNTQYF
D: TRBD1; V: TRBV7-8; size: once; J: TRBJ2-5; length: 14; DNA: TGTGCCAGCAGCTTAGGGACAGGGCAAGAGACCCAGTACTTC; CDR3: CASSLGTGQETQYF
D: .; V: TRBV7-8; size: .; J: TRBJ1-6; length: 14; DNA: TGTGCCACCCGGAGGGGACTCGATAATTCACCCCTCCACTTT; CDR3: CATRRGLDNSPLHF
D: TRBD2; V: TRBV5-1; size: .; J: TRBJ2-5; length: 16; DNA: TGCGCCAGCAGCTCCGGTGGTAGCGGGAAGGGAGAGACCCAGTACTTC; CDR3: CASSSGGSGKGETQYF
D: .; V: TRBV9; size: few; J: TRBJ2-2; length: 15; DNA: TGTGCCAGCAGCATAATGTCTGGGCACACCGGGGAGCTGTTTTTT; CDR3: CASSIMSGHTGELFF
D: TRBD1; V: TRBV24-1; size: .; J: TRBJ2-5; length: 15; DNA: TGTGCCACCAGTCCGGGACAGGGGTTCCAAGAGACCCAGTACTTC; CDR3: CATSPGQGFQETQYF
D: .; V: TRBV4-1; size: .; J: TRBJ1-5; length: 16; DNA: TGCGCCAGCAGCCAAGCCACGACAGTTGGGAATCAGCCCCAGCATTTT; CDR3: CASSQATTVGNQPQHF
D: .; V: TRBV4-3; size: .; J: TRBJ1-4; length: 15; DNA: TGCGCCAGCAGCCAACAAGACCAGGGGTATGAAAAACTGTTTTTT; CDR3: CASSQQDQGYEKLFF
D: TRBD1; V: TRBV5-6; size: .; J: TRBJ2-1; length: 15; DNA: TGTGCCAGCAGCTCGTCGGGACAGGGTGTAAATGAGCAGTTCTTC; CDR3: CASSSSGQGVNEQFF
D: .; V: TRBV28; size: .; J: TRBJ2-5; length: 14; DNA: TGTGCCAGCAGCATCCTAGCCGGGGGAGAGACCCAGTACTTC; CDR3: CASSILAGGETQYF
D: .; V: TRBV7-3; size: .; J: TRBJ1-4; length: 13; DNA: TGTGCCAGCAGCCAGGGGATGGGGGAAAAACTGTTTTTT; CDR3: CASSQGMGEKLFF
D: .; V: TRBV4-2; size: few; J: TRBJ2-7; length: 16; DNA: TGTGCCAGCAGCCCACGAGCGGATAGGAGCTCCTACGAGCAGTACTTC; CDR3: CASSPRADRSSYEQYF
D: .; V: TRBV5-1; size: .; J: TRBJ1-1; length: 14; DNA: TGCGCCAGCAGCTTGGGGTCGGTGGACACTGAAGCTTTCTTT; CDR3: CASSLGSVDTEAFF
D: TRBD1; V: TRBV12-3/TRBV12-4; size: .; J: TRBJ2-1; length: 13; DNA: TGTGCCAGCAGCGGACAGGGCTACAATGAGCAGTTCTTC; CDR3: CASSGQGYNEQFF
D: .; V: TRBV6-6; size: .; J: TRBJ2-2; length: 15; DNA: TGTGCCAGCAGTTACGGCCCACCGAACACCGGGGAGCTGTTTTTT; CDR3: CASSYGPPNTGELFF
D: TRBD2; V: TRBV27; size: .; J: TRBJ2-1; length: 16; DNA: TGTGCCAGCAGTCCTCGGACTAGCTCAATGCTCAATGAGCAGTTCTTC; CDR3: CASSPRTSSMLNEQFF
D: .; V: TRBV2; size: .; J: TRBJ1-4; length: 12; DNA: TGTGCCAGCGGGCAGAAAAATGAAAAACTGTTTTTT; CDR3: CASGQKNEKLFF
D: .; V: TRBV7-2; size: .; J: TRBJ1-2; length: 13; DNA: TGTGCCAGCAGCTTAGTTGCGGGAAATGGCTACACCTTC; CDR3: CASSLVAGNGYTF
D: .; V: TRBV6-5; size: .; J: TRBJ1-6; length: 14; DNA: TGTGCCAGCTCCAGGGCAGTCTATAATTCACCCCTCCACTTT; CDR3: CASSRAVYNSPLHF
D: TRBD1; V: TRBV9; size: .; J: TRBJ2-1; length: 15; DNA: TGTGCCAGCAGCGCGGGACAGAGCTCCTACAATGAGCAGTTCTTC; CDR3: CASSAGQSSYNEQFF
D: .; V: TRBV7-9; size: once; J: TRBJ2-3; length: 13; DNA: TGTGCCAGCAGCTTAGAGGGGACAGATACGCAGTATTTT; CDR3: CASSLEGTDTQYF
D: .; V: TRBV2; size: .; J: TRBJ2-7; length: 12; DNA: TGTGCCAGCAGCGGAGCGGCCTACGAGCAGTACTTC; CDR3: CASSGAAYEQYF
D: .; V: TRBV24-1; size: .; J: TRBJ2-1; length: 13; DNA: TGTGCCACCAGTGAACAGGCCCGTCATGAGCAGTTCTTC; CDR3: CATSEQARHEQFF
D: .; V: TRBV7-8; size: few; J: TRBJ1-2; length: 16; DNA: TGTGCCAGCAGCTCAAGGGGCCAATTCGACTACTATGGCTACACCTTC; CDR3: CASSSRGQFDYYGYTF
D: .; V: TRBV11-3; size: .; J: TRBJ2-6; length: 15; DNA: TGTGCCAGCAGCCCAGGGCCCACTGGGGCCAACGTCCTGACTTTC; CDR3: CASSPGPTGANVLTF
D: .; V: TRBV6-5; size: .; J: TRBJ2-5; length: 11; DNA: TGTGCCAGTAGAAGAGGAGAGACCCAGTACTTC; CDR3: CASRRGETQYF
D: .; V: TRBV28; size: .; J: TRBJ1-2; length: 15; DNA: TGTGCCAGCACCTTGGGGGGGAGACCTAACTATGGCTACACCTTC; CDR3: CASTLGGRPNYGYTF
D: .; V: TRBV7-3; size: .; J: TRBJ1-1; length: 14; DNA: TGTGCCAGCAGCTTGGGAGGTACTAACACTGAAGCTTTCTTT; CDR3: CASSLGGTNTEAFF
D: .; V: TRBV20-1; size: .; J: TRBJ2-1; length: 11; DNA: TGCAGTGCTGCCTTTTTCGGTGAGCAGTTCTTC; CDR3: CSAAFFGEQFF
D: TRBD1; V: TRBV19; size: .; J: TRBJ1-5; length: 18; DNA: TGTGCCAGTAGTAGACGACGGGGACAGGGGTCGTCGGGAGATCCCCAGCATTTT; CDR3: CASSRRRGQGSSGDPQHF
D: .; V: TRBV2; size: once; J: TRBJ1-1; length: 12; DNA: TGTGCCAGCAGTGAAGTTCGTCCTGAAGCTTTCTTT; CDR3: CASSEVRPEAFF
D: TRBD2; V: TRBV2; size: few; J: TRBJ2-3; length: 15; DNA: TGTGCCAGCAGTGAATTAGCGGGGGGGGGAGATACGCAGTATTTT; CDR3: CASSELAGGGDTQYF
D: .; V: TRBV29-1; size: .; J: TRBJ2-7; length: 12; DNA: TGCAGCGTCAGGGGCGCGTCCTACGAGCAGTACTTC; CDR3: CSVRGASYEQYF
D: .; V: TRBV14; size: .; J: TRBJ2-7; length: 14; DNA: TGTGCCAGCAGCCAAGGGGTAAGGGGCGACGAGCAGTACTTC; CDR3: CASSQGVRGDEQYF
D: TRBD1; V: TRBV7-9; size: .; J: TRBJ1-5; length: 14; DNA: TGTGCCAGCACCCAGGGACAGGGCGATCAGCCCCAGCATTTT; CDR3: CASTQGQGDQPQHF
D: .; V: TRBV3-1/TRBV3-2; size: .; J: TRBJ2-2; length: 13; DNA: TGTGCCAGCAGCCCCCGGGTTAGGGGGGAGCTGTTTTTT; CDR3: CASSPRVRGELFF
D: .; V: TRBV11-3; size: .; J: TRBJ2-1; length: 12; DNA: TGTGCCAGCAGCCATAGGGACTTTGGGGCGTTCTTC; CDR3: CASSHRDFGAFF
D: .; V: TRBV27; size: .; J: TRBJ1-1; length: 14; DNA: TGTGCCAGCAGTCCGACAGGTTGGGGAACTGAAGCTTTCTTT; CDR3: CASSPTGWGTEAFF